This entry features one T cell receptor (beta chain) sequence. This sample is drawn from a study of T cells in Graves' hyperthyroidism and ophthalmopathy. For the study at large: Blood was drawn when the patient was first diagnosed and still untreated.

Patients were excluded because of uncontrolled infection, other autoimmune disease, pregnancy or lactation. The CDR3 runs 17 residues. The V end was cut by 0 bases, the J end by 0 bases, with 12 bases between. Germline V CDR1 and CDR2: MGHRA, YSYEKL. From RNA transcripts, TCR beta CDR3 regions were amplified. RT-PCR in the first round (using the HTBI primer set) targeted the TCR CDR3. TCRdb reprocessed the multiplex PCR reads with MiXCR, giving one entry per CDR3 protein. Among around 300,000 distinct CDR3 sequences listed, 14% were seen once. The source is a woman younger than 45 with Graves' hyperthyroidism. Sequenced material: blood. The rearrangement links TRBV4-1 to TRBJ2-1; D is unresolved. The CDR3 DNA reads TGCGCCAGCAGCCAAGATCCGGGCTCAAGCTCCTACAATGAGCAGTTCTTC. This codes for CASSQDPGSSSYNEQFF.